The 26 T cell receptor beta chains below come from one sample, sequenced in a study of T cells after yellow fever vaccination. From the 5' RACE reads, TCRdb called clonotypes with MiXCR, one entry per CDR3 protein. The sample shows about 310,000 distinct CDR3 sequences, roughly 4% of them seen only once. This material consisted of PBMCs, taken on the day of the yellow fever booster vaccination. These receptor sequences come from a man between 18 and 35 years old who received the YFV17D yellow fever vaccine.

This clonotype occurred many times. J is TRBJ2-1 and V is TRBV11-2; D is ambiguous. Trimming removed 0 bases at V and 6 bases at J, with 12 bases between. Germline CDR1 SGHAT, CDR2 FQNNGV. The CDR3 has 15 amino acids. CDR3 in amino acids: CASSLDTWVGNEQFF. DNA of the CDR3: TGTGCCAGCAGCTTAGACACCTGGGTGGGCAATGAGCAGTTCTTC.

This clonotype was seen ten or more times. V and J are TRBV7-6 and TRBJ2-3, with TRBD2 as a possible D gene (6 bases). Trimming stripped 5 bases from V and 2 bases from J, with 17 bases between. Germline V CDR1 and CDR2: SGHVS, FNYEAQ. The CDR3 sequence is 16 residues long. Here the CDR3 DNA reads TGTGCCAGCAGCCTTATCAGGGCGGGGAACACAGATACGCAGTATTTT. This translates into CASSLIRAGNTDTQYF.

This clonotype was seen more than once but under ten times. CDR3 loop: CSTYISGRGPYNEQFF. The CDR3, as DNA: TGCAGTACGTACATTAGCGGGAGGGGACCATACAATGAGCAGTTCTTC. V and J are TRBV20-1 and TRBJ2-1, with 11 nucleotides matching TRBD2. Unmatched junction bases numbered 13, after V lost 8 bases and J lost 4 bases. The CDR3 runs 16 residues. The germline V gene encodes CDR1 DFQATT and CDR2 SNEGSKA (reference sequence).

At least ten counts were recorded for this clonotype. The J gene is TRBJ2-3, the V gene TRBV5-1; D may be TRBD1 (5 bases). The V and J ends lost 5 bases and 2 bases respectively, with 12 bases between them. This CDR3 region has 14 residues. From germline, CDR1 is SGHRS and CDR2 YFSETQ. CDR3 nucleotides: TGCGCCAGCAGGGAGAACAGGAACACAGATACGCAGTATTTT. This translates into CASRENRNTDTQYF.

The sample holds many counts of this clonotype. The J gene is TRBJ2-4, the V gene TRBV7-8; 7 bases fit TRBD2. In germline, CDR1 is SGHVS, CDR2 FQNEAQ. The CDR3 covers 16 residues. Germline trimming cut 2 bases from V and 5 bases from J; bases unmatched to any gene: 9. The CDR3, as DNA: TGTGCCAGCAGCTTATGGTATAGCGGGCCCGAAAACATTCAGTACTTC. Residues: CASSLWYSGPENIQYF.

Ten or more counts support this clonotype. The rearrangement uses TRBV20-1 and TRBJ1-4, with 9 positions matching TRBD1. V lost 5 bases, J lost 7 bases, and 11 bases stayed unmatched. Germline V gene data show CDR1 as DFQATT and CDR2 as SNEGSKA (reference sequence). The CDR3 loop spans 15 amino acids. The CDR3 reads CSASEQGASAEKLFF. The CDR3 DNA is TGCAGTGCTTCTGAACAGGGGGCGTCAGCTGAAAAACTGTTTTTT.

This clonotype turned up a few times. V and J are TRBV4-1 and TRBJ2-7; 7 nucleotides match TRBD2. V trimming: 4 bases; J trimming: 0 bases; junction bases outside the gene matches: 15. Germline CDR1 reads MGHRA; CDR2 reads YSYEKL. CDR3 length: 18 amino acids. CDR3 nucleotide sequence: TGCGCCAGCAGCCCCAAGATTACCTGGGGCGGGAGCTCCTACGAGCAGTACTTC. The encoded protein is CASSPKITWGGSSYEQYF.

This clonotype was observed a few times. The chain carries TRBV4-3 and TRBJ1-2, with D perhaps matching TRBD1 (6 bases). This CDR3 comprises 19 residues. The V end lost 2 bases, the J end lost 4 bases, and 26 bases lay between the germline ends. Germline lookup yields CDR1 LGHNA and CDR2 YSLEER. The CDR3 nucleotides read TGCGCCAGCAGCCAATCTACCCAGACAGGAACGCTGATCGGCTATGGCTACACCTTC. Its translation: CASSQSTQTGTLIGYGYTF.

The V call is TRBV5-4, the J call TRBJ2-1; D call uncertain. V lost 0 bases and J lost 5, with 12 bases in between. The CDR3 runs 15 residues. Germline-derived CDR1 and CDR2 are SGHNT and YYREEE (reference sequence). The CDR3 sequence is CASSLGQNLNNEQFF. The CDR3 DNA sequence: TGTGCCAGCAGCTTGGGGCAGAATCTCAACAATGAGCAGTTCTTC.

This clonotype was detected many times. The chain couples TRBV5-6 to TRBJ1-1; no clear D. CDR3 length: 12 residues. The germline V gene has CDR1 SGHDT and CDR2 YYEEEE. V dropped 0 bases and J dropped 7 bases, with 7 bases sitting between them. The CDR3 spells CASSLAGFEAFF. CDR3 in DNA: TGTGCCAGCAGCTTGGCCGGGTTTGAAGCTTTCTTT.

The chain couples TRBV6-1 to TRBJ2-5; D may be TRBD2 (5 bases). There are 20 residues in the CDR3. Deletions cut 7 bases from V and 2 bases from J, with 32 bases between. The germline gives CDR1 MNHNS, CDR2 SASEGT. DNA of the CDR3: TGTGCCAGCAATCGGGTGTTTGTCGCTTCGGACTCCACACGACAAGAGACCCAGTACTTC. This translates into CASNRVFVASDSTRQETQYF.

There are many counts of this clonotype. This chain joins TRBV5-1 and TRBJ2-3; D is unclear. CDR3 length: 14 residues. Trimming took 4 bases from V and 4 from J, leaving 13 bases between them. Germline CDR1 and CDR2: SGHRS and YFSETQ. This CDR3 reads CASSHSNSADTQYF. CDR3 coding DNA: TGCGCCAGCAGCCATAGTAATTCTGCAGATACGCAGTATTTT.

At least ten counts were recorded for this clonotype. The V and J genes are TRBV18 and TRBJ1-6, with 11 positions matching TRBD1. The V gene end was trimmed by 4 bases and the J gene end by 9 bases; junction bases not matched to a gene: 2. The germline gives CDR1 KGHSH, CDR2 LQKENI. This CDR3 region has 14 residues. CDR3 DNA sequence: TGTGCCAGCTCACTGGACAGGGGGCGTTCACCCCTCCACTTT. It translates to CASSLDRGRSPLHF. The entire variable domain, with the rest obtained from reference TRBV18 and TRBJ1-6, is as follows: NAGVMQNPRHLVRRRGQEARLRCSPMKGHSHVYWYRQLPEEGLKFMVYLQKENIIDESGMPKERFSAEFPKEGPSILRIQQVVRGDSAAYFCASSLDRGRSPLHFGNGTRLTVT.

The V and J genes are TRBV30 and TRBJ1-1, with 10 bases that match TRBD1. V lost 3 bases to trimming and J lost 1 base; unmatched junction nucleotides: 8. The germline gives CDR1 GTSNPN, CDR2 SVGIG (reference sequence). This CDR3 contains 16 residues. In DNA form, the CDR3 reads TGTGCCTGGAGGCACTTTTGGACAGGGGGGAACACTGAAGCTTTCTTT. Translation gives CAWRHFWTGGNTEAFF.

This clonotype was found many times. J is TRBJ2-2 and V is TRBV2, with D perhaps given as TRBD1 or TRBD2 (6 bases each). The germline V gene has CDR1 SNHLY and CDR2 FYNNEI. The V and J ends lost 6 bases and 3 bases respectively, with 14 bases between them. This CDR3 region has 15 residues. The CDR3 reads CASSTTRGDTGELFF. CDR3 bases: TGTGCCAGCAGCACTACGAGGGGGGACACCGGGGAGCTGTTTTTT.

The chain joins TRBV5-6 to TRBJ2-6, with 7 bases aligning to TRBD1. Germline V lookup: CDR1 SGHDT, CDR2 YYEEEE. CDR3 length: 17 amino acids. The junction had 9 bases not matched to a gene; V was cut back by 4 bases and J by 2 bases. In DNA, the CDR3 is TGTGCCAGCAGCCTCGTGGACAGGATCCCTGGGGCCAACGTCCTGACTTTC. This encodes CASSLVDRIPGANVLTF. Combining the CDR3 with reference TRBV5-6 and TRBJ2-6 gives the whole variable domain DAGVTQSPTHLIKTRGQQVTLRCSPKSGHDTVSWYQQALGQGPQFIFQYYEEEERQRGNFPDRFSGHQFPNYSSELNVNALLLGDSALYLCASSLVDRIPGANVLTFGAGSRLTVL.

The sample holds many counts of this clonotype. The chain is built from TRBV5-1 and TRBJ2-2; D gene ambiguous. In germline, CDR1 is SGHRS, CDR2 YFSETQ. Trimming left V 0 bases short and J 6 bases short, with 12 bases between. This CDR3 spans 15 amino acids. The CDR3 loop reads CASSLAASPPGELFF. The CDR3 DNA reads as TGCGCCAGCAGCTTGGCCGCCAGCCCTCCCGGGGAGCTGTTTTTT.

DNA of the CDR3: TGTGCCAGCGGGATATTGGAAGCTTTCTTT. This translates into CASGILEAFF. V and J are TRBV6-6 and TRBJ1-1, with D uncertain. The germline V gene encodes CDR1 MNHNY and CDR2 SVGAGI (reference sequence). Deletions cut 8 bases from V and 8 bases from J, with 9 bases between. This CDR3 has 10 residues.

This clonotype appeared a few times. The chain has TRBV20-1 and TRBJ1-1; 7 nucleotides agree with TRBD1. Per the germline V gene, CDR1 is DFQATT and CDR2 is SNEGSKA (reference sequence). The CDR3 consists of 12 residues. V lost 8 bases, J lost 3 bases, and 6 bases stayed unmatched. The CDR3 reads CSIQGRDTEAFF. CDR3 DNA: TGCAGTATACAGGGGCGCGACACTGAAGCTTTCTTT.

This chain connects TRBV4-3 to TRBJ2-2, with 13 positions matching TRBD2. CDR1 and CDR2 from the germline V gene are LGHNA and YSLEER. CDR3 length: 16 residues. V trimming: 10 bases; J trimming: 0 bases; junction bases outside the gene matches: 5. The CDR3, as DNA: TGCGCCACCAAACTAGCGGGGGGGACGAACACCGGGGAGCTGTTTTTT. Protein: CATKLAGGTNTGELFF.

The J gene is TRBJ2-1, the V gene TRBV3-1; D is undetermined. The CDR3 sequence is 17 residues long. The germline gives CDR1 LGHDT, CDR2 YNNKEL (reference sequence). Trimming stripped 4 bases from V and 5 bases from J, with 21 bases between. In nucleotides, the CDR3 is TGTGCCAGCAGCCCAAGAATATCCGGCGCGGTTGACAATGAGCAGTTCTTC. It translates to CASSPRISGAVDNEQFF.

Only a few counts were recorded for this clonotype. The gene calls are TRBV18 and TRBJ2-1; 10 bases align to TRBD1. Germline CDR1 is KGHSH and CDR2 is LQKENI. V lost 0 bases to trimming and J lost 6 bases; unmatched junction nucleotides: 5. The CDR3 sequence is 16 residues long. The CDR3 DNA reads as TGTGCCAGCTCACCACCCGGGACAGGGGATATCAATGAGCAGTTCTTC. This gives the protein CASSPPGTGDINEQFF.

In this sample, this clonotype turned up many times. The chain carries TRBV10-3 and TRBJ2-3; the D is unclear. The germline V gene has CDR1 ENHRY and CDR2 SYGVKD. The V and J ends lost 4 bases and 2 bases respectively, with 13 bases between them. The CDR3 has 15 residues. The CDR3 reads CAISVVNVDTDTQYF. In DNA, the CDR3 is TGTGCCATCAGTGTGGTTAATGTGGACACAGATACGCAGTATTTT.

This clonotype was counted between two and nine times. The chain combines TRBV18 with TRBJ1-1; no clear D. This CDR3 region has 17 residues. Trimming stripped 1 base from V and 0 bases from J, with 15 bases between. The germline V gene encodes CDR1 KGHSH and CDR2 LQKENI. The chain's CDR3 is CASSPRPQDPMNTEAFF. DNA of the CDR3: TGTGCCAGCTCACCACGTCCCCAGGATCCTATGAACACTGAAGCTTTCTTT.

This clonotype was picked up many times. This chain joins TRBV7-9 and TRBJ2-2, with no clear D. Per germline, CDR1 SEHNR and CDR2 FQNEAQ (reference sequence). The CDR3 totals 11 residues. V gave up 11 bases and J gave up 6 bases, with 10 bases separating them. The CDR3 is CAPSISGELFF. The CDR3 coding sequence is TGTGCCCCCAGCATTTCCGGGGAGCTGTTTTTT.

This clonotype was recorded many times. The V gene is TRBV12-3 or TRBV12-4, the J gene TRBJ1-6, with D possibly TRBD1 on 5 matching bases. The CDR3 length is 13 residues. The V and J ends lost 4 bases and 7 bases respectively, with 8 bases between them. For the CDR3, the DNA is TGTGCCAGCAGTTCCAGACAGAATTCACCCCTCCACTTT. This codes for CASSSRQNSPLHF.